The clone carrying this T cell receptor (beta chain) was seen at least ten times. This CDR3 has 19 amino acids. Unmatched junction bases numbered 17, after V lost 3 bases and J lost 5 bases. Germline V CDR1 and CDR2: SEHNR, FQNEAQ (reference sequence). MiXCR was run by TCRdb on the reads, yielding one entry per CDR3 protein. The table has about 13,000 distinct CDR3 sequences, approximately 19% seen once. The data were obtained in a study of liver allograft versus peripheral blood T cells. Study overall: The study compared liver allograft T cell receptor repertoires against peripheral blood repertoires of liver transplant recipients.

The rearrangement joins TRBV7-9 to TRBJ1-4; 8 nucleotides agree with TRBD1. This receptor was identified in a human patient who had a liver transplant. A share of the T cells may be of graft donor origin. CDR3 sequence reads: CASSFPLAWTGTGNEKLFF. The DNA of the CDR3 is TGTGCCAGCAGCTTTCCTTTGGCCTGGACCGGGACAGGAAATGAAAAACTGTTTTTT.